This T cell receptor beta chain is drawn from a study of blood T cell repertoires in COVID-19. The CDR3 loop spans 16 amino acids. V lost 5 bases and J lost 4; bases outside the gene matches: 11. Germline-derived CDR1 and CDR2 are MNHNY and SVGAGI (reference sequence). Using immunoSEQ multiplex PCR, the repertoire was profiled, and TCRdb retains in-frame clones only, with some absent. The sample contains 100,000 to 150,000 clones, around nine tenths of which appear only once. This sequence was found in an older woman with COVID-19, enrolled during active disease. The chain couples TRBV6-6 to TRBJ1-2; 9 bases align to TRBD1. The sample was peripheral blood. CDR3 protein: CASSPQQGAVSYGYTF. CDR3 DNA: TGTGCCAGCAGTCCGCAACAGGGGGCAGTAAGCTATGGCTACACCTTC.